The T cell receptor (beta chain) under discussion was sequenced for a study of blood T cell repertoires in COVID-19 (dated by TCRdb to 2018 to 2021). In terms of the full investigation: Samples from collaborators originated in the United States, Italy and Spain and spanned both the acute and convalescent phases of COVID-19. The prospective study material was composed of cDNA or gDNA derived from T cells, B-cell-depleted T cells, or PBMCs. Sample metadata almost always included a de-identified subject ID, COVID-19 status, age in years and sex. Where available, HLA class I and class II types were obtained from metadata supplied by the sample provider rather than from assay-based typing. The samples were drawn from the first 160 participants of the ongoing ImmuneRACE study and from some 1,300 subjects provided by 6 global collaborators. Deeply sampled blood TCRbeta repertoires from subjects exposed to, actively infected with, or recovered from COVID-19 were included in the dataset. The repertoires were released in a freely available public database meant as a resource for research on the immune response to SARS-CoV-2. Broader findings and caveats from the paper: How much clinical and demographic metadata was included differed by source and by participant, and the metadata was provided uncurated.

The germline V gene sets CDR1 to SGDLS and CDR2 to YYNGEE. Counted from cysteine to phenylalanine, this CDR3 has 14 amino acids. Here the CDR3 DNA is all that survives: 42 bases in frame from base 1. Ends trimmed: V by 0 bases, J by 8 bases; bases unmatched to a gene: 7. Each collaborating institution followed its own protocols to collect whole blood in K2EDTA tubes. For TCRbeta analysis, collaborator samples were shipped as frozen whole blood, as isolated PBMCs, or as DNA extracted from either sample type. On this clone itself: Its specific antigen is unknown. Base qualities are not provided; no much larger clone lies one nucleotide away.

TCRbeta CDR3 regions were amplified from genomic DNA by means of the immunoSEQ Assay, a bias-controlled multiplex PCR. As for how the authors treated the data: Nucleated cell counts per sample were estimated from amplification of reference gene primers within the assay. To quantify the absolute abundance of each unique TCRbeta CDR3 rearrangement, sequence reads were collapsed and filtered. Productive Simpson clonality was computed per sample as the square root of Simpson's diversity index over productive rearrangements. TCRdb limited this immuneACCESS table to in-frame rearrangements with V and J called. A share of clones is missing; checked studies link under half to unresolved V genes, and the rest is unexplained. The V and J calls and the clone size are those of that table, but D and trimming were determined from the DNA. Across this sample there are about 330,000 clones, with roughly 85% seen only once. 6% to 9% of the sample is in the top ten clones.

The sequenced sample consisted of peripheral blood. Recombination connected TRBV9 to TRBJ1-2; a stretch of 7 junction bases matches TRBD1. This TCR was sampled from a human donor in a cohort sampled during active COVID-19. CDR3 reads: CASSVAGGNGGYTF. The DNA sequence is as follows: TGTGCCAGCAGCGTAGCAGGGGGGAATGGGGGCTACACCTTC.